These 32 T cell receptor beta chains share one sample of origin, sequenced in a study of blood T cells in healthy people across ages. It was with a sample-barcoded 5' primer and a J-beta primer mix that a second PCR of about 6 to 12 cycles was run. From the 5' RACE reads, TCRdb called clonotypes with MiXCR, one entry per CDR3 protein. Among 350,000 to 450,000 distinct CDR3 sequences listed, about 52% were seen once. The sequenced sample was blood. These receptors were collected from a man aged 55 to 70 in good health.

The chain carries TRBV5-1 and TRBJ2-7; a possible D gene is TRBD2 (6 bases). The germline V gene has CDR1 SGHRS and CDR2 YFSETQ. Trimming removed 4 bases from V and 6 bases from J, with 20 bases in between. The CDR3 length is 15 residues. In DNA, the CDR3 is TGCGCCAGCAGCCCCAGCGCGGGACGGGGCTTCGAGCAGTACTTC. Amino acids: CASSPSAGRGFEQYF. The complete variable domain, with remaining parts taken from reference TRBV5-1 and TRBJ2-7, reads KAGVTQTPRYLIKTRGQQVTLSCSPISGHRSVSWYQQTPGQGLQFLFEYFSETQRNKGNFPGRFSGRQFSNSRSEMNVSTLELGDSALYLCASSPSAGRGFEQYFGPGTRLTVT.

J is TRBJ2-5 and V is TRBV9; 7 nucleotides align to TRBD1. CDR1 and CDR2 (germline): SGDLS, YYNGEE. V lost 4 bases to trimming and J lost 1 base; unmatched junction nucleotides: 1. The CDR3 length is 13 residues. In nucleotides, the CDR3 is TGTGCCAGCAGCACAGGGGCCCAAGAGACCCAGTACTTC. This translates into CASSTGAQETQYF.

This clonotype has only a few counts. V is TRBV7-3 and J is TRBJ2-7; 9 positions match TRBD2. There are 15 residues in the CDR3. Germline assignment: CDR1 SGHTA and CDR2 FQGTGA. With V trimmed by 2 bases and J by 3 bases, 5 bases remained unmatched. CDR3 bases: TGTGCCAGCAGCTTACGGCGGGGGGGGGTCTACGAGCAGTACTTC. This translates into CASSLRRGGVYEQYF.

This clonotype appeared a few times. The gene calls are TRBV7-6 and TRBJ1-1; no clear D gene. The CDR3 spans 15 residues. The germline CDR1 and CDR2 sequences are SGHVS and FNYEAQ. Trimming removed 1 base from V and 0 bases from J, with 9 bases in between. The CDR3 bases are TGTGCCAGCAGCTTAGACGGAGGGATGAACACTGAAGCTTTCTTT. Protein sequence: CASSLDGGMNTEAFF.

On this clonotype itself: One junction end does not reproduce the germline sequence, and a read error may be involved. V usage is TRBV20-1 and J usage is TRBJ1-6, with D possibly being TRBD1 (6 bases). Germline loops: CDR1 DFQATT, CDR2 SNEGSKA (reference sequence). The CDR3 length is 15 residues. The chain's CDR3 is CSARGSDRDNSPLHF. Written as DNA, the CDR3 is TGCAGTGCGAGAGGCTCGGACAGAGATAATTCACCCCTCCACTTT.

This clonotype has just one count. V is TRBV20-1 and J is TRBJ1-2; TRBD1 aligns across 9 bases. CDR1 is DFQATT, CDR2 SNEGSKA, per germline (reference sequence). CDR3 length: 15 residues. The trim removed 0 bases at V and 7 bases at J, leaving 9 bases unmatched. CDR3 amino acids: CSARERLGQGGGYTF. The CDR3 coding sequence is TGCAGTGCTAGAGAGAGACTGGGACAGGGTGGTGGCTACACCTTC.

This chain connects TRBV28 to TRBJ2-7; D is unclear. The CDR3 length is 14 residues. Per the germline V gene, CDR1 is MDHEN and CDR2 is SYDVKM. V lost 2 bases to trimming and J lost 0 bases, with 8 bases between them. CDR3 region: CASSLTPSSYEQYF. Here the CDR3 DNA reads TGTGCCAGCAGTTTAACCCCCAGCTCCTACGAGCAGTACTTC.

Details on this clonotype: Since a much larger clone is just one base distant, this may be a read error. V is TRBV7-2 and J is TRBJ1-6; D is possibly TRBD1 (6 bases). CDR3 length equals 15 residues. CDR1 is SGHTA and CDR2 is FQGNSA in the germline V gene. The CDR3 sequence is CASSLDRNSVSPPHF. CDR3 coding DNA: TGTGCCAGCAGCCTAGACAGGAACTCGGTTTCACCCCCCCACTTT.

This CDR3 is CASSLGGTSDYGYTF. The CDR3 DNA sequence: TGTGCCAGCAGCTTGGGCGGGACCAGTGACTATGGCTACACCTTC. V is TRBV5-6 and J is TRBJ1-2, with a possible D match to TRBD1 (5 bases). The CDR3 is 15 residues long. CDR1 and CDR2 from the germline V gene are SGHDT and YYEEEE. V was pared by 0 bases and J by 3 bases, with 12 bases between.

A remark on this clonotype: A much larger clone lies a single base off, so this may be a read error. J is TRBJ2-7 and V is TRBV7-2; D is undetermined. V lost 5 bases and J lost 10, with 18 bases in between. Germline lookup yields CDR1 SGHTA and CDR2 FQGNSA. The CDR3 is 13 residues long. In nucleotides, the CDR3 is TGTGCCAGCAGCCCATCCCCCAATGGGGTCCAGTACTTC. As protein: CASSPSPNGVQYF.

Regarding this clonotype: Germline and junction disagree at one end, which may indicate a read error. The CDR3 reads CASSFDYAGETQYF. For the CDR3, the DNA is TGTGCTAGCAGCTTTGACTACGCGGGAGAGACCCAGTACTTC. V gene TRBV5-5 combines with J gene TRBJ2-5; possible D gene TRBD2, 5 bases. The CDR3 consists of 14 residues. The germline CDR1 and CDR2 sequences are SGHKS and YYEKEE (reference sequence).

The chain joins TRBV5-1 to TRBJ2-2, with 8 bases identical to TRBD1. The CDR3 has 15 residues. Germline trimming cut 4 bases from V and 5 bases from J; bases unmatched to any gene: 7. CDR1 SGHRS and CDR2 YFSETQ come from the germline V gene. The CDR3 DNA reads TGCGCCAGCAGCCAGGACAGGGTATATACCGGGGAGCTGTTTTTT. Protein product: CASSQDRVYTGELFF.

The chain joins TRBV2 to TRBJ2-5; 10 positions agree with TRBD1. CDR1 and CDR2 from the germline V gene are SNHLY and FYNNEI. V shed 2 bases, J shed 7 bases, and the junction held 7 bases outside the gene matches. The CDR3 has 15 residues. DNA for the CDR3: TGTGCCAGCAGTGAACAGACAGGGGGCCCGGGGACCCAGTACTTC. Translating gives CASSEQTGGPGTQYF.

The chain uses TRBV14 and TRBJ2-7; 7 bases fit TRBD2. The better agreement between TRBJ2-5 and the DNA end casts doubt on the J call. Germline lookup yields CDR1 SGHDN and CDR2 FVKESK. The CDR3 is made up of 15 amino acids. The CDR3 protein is CASSPGTNTGETQYF. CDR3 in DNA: TGTGCCAGCAGCCCGGGGACTAACACCGGGGAGACCCAGTACTTC.

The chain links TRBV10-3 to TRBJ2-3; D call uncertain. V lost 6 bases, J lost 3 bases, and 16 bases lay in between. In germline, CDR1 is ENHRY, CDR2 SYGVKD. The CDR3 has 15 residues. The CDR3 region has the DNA TGTGCCATCAGCGGACGGATTGGGGATACAGATACGCAGTATTTT. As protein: CAISGRIGDTDTQYF.

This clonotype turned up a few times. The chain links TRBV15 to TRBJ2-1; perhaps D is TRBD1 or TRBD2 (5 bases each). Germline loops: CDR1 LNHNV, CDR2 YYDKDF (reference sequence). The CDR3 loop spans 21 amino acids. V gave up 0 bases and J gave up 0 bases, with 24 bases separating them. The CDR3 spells CATSRETVMEAVLSSYNEQFF. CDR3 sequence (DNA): TGTGCCACCAGCAGAGAGACAGTAATGGAGGCGGTTCTAAGCTCCTACAATGAGCAGTTCTTC.

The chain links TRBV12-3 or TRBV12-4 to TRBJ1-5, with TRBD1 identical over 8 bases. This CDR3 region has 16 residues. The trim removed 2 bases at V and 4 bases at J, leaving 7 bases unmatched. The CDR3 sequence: CASSLQGAGRNQPQHF. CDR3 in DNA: TGTGCCAGCAGTTTACAGGGGGCGGGTAGGAATCAGCCCCAGCATTTT.

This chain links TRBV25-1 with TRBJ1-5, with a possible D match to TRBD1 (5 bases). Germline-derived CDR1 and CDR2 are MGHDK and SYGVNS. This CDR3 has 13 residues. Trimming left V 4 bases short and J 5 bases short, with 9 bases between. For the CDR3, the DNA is TGTGCCAGCAGTGTCAGGGAGGATCAGCCCCAGCATTTT. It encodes CASSVREDQPQHF.

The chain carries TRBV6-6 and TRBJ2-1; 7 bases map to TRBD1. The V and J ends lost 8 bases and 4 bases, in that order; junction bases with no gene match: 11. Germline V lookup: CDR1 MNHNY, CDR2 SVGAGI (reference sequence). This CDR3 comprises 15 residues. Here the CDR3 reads CASYRTGDSYNEQFF. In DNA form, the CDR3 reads TGTGCCAGCTATCGAACCGGGGACAGTTACAATGAGCAGTTCTTC.

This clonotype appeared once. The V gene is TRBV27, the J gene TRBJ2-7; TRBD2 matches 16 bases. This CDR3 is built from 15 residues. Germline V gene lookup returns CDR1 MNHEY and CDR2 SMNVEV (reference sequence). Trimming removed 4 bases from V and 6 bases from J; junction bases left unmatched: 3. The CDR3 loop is CASSSGTSGRAEQYF. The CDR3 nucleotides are TGTGCCAGCAGTTCCGGGACTAGCGGGAGGGCCGAGCAGTACTTC.

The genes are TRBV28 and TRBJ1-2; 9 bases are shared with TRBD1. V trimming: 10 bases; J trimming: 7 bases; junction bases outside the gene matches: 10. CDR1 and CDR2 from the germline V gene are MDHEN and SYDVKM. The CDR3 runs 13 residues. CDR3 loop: CATIGTGWSGYTF. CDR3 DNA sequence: TGTGCCACCATTGGGACAGGGTGGTCTGGCTACACCTTC.

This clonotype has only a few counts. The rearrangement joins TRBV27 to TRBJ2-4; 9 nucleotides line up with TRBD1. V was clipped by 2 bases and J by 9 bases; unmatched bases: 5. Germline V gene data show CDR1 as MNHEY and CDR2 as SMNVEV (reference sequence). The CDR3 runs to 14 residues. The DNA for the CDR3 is TGTGCCAGCAGTTTAAAGGGACAGGGAGCCATTCAGTACTTC. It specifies CASSLKGQGAIQYF.

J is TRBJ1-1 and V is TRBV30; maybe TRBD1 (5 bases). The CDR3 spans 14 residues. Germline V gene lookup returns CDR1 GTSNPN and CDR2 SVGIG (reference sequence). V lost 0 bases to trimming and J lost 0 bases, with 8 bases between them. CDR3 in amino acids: CAWSVWGVNTEAFF. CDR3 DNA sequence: TGTGCCTGGAGTGTGTGGGGGGTGAACACTGAAGCTTTCTTT.

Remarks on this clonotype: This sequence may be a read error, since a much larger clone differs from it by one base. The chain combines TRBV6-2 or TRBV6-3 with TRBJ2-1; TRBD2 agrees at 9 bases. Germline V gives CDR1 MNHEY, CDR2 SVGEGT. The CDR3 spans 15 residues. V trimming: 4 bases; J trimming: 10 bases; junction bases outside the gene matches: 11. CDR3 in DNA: TGTGCCAGCAGTTCCTTGAGTAGCGGGAGTGGGGAGCAGTTCTTC. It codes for CASSSLSSGSGEQFF.

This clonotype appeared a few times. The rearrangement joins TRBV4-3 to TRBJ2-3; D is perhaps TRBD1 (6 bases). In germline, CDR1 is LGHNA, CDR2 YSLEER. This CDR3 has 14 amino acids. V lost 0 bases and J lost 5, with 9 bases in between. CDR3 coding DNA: TGCGCCAGCAGCCAAGAGGGGGCCAGAGATACGCAGTATTTT. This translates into CASSQEGARDTQYF.

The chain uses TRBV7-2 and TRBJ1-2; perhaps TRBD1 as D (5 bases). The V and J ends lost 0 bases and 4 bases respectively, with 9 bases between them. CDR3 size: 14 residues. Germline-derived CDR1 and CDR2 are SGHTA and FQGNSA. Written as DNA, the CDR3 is TGTGCCAGCAGCTTAGCTAGGGGAGGCTATGGCTACACCTTC. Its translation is CASSLARGGYGYTF.

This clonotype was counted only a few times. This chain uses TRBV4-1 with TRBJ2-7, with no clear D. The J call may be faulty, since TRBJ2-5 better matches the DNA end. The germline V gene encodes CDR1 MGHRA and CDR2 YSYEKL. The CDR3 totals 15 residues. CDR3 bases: TGCGCCAGCAGCCAAGATCGCGGTGGGCAAGAGACCCAGTACTTC. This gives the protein CASSQDRGGQETQYF.

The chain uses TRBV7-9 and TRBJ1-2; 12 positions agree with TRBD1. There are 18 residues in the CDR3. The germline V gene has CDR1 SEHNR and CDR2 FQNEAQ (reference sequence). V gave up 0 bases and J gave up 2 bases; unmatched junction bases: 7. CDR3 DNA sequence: TGTGCCAGCAGCTTAGCGCTCTGGGGACAGGGGGCAAACTATGGCTACACCTTC. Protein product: CASSLALWGQGANYGYTF.

The CDR3 DNA reads TGTGCCAGCAGCGTCGGGGGACAGAGAAATCAGCCCCAGCATTTT. It encodes CASSVGGQRNQPQHF. The chain recombines TRBV11-2 with TRBJ1-5; 7 bases match TRBD1. The CDR3 length is 15 residues. The germline CDR1 and CDR2 sequences are SGHAT and FQNNGV. With 5 bases clipped from V and 4 bases from J, the junction kept 8 bases outside the gene matches.

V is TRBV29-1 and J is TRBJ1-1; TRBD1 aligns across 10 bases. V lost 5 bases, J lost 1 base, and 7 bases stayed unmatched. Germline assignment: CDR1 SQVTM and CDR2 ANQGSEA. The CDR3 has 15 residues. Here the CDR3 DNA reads TGCAGCGTTCGCGGGACAGGGGACACGAACACTGAAGCTTTCTTT. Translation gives CSVRGTGDTNTEAFF.

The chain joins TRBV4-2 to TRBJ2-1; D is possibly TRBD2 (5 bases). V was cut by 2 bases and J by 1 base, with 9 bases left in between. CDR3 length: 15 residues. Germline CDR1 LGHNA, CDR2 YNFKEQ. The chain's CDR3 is CASSQKAESYNEQFF. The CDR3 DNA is TGTGCCAGCAGCCAAAAAGCGGAATCCTACAATGAGCAGTTCTTC.

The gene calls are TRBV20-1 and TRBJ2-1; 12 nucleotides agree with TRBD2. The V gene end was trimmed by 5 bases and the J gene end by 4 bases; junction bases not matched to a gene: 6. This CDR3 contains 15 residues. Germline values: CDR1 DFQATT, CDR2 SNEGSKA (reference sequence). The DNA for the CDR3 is TGCAGTGCTCCTGGACTAGCGGGATGGTACAATGAGCAGTTCTTC. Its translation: CSAPGLAGWYNEQFF.